Reported below is one TCR beta chain. This entry is derived from a study of cytotoxic CD8 clonotypes in ibrutinib-treated CLL. The assay was immunoSEQ multiplex PCR, and TCRdb's table has in-frame clones only and misses some. The table lists 65,000 to 80,000 clones, around four fifths of them singletons. Trimming took off 0 bases at V and 0 bases at J, with 11 bases between the two ends. The germline V gene encodes CDR1 KGHSH and CDR2 LQKENI. The CDR3 covers 16 residues. The source of around 2 micrograms of genomic DNA for TCR beta libraries was cryopreserved PBMCs. The origin of this receptor is a human donor with chronic lymphocytic leukemia. The chain couples TRBV18 to TRBJ1-1, with D possibly being TRBD1 (6 bases). The source material was PBMCs, sampled after 24 months of ibrutinib treatment. The CDR3 loop is CASSPPGAGMNTEAFF. The CDR3, as DNA: TGTGCCAGCTCACCACCGGGGGCAGGTATGAACACTGAAGCTTTCTTT.